A selection of T cell receptor beta chains follows, all from one sample in a study of spatial heterogeneity in lung cancer. TCRdb ran MiXCR on the 5' RACE reads and lists one entry per CDR3 protein. The table records over 25,000 distinct CDR3 sequences, about 7% of them present only once. The sample was lung tumor tissue, taken at surgery. All receptors derive from a male donor with early-stage non-small cell lung cancer. Both conserved end residues are part of each CDR3. A D gene is named only where the DNA matches it firmly. Some rows have no size entry. The others give once, few or many, or a class for an expanded clone.

d_call j_call clone_size v_call cdr3_aa cdr3_nt
- TRBJ2-2 - TRBV27 CASSFIRGWDTGELFF TGTGCCAGCAGTTTTATCCGGGGGTGGGACACCGGGGAGCTGTTTTTT
- TRBJ2-5 few TRBV2 CASSEEGKATQYF TGTGCCAGCAGTGAGGAGGGGAAGGCGACCCAGTACTTC
TRBD1 TRBJ2-1 - TRBV5-1 CASSSGDRGDMNEQFF TGCGCCAGCAGCTCGGGTGACAGGGGGGATATGAATGAGCAGTTCTTC
- TRBJ2-5 many TRBV28 CASSPHLTRTQETQYF TGTGCCAGCAGTCCCCATCTGACTAGAACTCAAGAGACCCAGTACTTC
TRBD1 TRBJ2-1 many TRBV19 CASSRTGPNEQFF TGTGCCAGTAGTAGGACAGGACCCAATGAGCAGTTCTTC
- TRBJ1-6 - TRBV3-1 CASSQEPGQVHF TGTGCCAGCAGCCAAGAACCGGGACAAGTTCACTTT
- TRBJ1-1 - TRBV2 CASLRGTEAFF TGTGCCAGCTTGAGGGGCACTGAAGCTTTCTTT
TRBD2 TRBJ2-3 few TRBV4-1 CASSQDRSVVEAGRADTQYF TGCGCCAGCAGCCAAGATCGGTCGGTAGTTGAAGCGGGGAGGGCAGATACGCAGTATTTT
- TRBJ2-7 few TRBV10-3 CAIKGGSSYEQYF TGTGCCATCAAGGGGGGTTCTTCCTACGAGCAGTACTTC
TRBD1 TRBJ2-7 many TRBV10-3 CAISLGQGAYEQYF TGTGCCATCAGCTTAGGACAGGGAGCCTACGAGCAGTACTTC
- TRBJ1-1 many TRBV28 CASSSRVFGAFF TGTGCCAGCAGTTCACGGGTTTTCGGAGCTTTCTTT
- TRBJ1-6 few TRBV28 CASRDGLYNSPLHF TGTGCCAGCAGGGACGGGCTTTATAATTCACCCCTCCACTTT
TRBD2 TRBJ2-3 many TRBV5-1 CASTISGGSSTDTQYF TGCGCCAGCACCATTAGCGGGGGGTCTAGCACAGATACGCAGTATTTT
- TRBJ2-3 many TRBV14 CASSQDENTDTQYF TGTGCCAGCAGCCAAGACGAGAACACAGATACGCAGTATTTT
TRBD1 TRBJ1-4 few TRBV7-8 CASSHNRDRVDEKLFF TGTGCCAGCAGCCATAACCGGGACAGGGTGGATGAAAAACTGTTTTTT
TRBD1 TRBJ1-6 many TRBV20-1 CSASHRRQGGSPLHF TGCAGTGCTTCCCATAGAAGACAGGGGGGGTCACCCCTCCACTTT
- TRBJ2-5 many TRBV3-2 CASSQEASSPPGGRWETQYF TGTGCCAGCAGCCAAGAAGCTTCGTCCCCTCCGGGGGGGCGTTGGGAGACCCAGTACTTC
- TRBJ2-2 - TRBV13 CASSLWEATGELFF TGTGCCAGCAGCTTATGGGAGGCCACCGGGGAGCTGTTTTTT
TRBD1 TRBJ1-2 few TRBV7-9 CASSLLQGAQGYTF TGTGCCAGCAGCCTACTACAGGGGGCGCAAGGCTACACCTTC
- TRBJ1-3 many TRBV6-5 CASSYRPSTNTIYF TGTGCCAGCAGTTACAGGCCCAGTACAAACACCATATATTTT
TRBD1 TRBJ1-5 few TRBV12-3/TRBV12-4 CASTRGQANQPQHF TGTGCCAGCACCCGGGGACAGGCAAATCAGCCCCAGCATTTT
- TRBJ1-5 few TRBV6-2/TRBV6-3 CASNPTGGLSNQPQHF TGTGCCAGCAATCCGACAGGAGGACTTAGCAATCAGCCCCAGCATTTT
TRBD1 TRBJ1-5 few TRBV6-5 CASSSDRVYQPQHF TGTGCCAGCAGCTCCGACAGGGTCTATCAGCCCCAGCATTTT
- TRBJ1-2 many TRBV6-5 CASSPTGYGYTF TGTGCCAGCAGTCCCACGGGCTATGGCTACACCTTC
- TRBJ2-7 many TRBV5-1 CASSSTGRYEQYF TGCGCCAGCAGCAGCACCGGTCGCTACGAGCAGTACTTC
TRBD1 TRBJ2-2 - TRBV7-2 CASSSTGRLNTGELFF TGTGCCAGCAGCTCGACAGGGCGGTTGAACACCGGGGAGCTGTTTTTT
- TRBJ2-7 many TRBV28 CASSLAGEFVYEQYF TGTGCCAGCAGTTTAGCCGGGGAGTTCGTCTACGAGCAGTACTTC
- TRBJ2-7 many TRBV20-1 CSARTAAYEQYF TGCAGTGCCAGGACAGCAGCCTACGAGCAGTACTTC
- TRBJ2-5 - TRBV4-3 CASSQDLKLRETQYF TGCGCCAGCAGCCAAGATCTTAAGTTGCGGGAGACCCAGTACTTC
TRBD1 TRBJ1-1 few TRBV5-1 CASSRRTGTNTEAFF TGCGCCAGCAGCCGAAGGACAGGGACGAACACTGAAGCTTTCTTT
TRBD2 TRBJ2-7 - TRBV7-2 CASSSRTSGAYEQYF TGTGCCAGCAGCTCCAGGACTAGCGGGGCCTACGAGCAGTACTTC
TRBD2 TRBJ2-3 many TRBV2 CASRGGSGGAWGTDTQYF TGTGCCAGCCGCGGAGGTAGCGGGGGGGCCTGGGGCACAGATACGCAGTATTTT
TRBD1 TRBJ1-4 few TRBV4-1 CASSPLTGGWEKLFF TGCGCCAGCAGCCCACTTACAGGGGGCTGGGAAAAACTGTTTTTT
TRBD1 TRBJ2-5 many TRBV3-1 CASSPGQAGEETQYF TGTGCCAGCAGCCCAGGACAGGCCGGAGAAGAGACCCAGTACTTC
- TRBJ1-5 medium-sized TRBV4-1 CASSQSGHSNQPQHF TGCGCCAGCAGCCAAAGTGGGCATAGCAATCAGCCCCAGCATTTT
TRBD2 TRBJ2-3 - TRBV5-1 CASSLSLAGTDTQYF TGCGCCAGCAGCTTGAGTCTAGCGGGGACAGATACGCAGTATTTT
TRBD2 TRBJ2-3 - TRBV29-1 CSVELAASTDTQYF TGCAGCGTTGAGCTAGCGGCAAGCACAGATACGCAGTATTTT
- TRBJ1-3 - TRBV28 CASRDSSGNTIYF TGTGCCAGCAGGGACTCTTCTGGAAACACCATATATTTT
- TRBJ2-1 many TRBV5-1 CASSLEEPLGEQFF TGCGCCAGCAGCTTGGAGGAACCCTTGGGGGAGCAGTTCTTC
- TRBJ2-5 many TRBV7-2 CASSPYQETQYF TGTGCCAGCAGCCCGTACCAAGAGACCCAGTACTTC
- TRBJ1-5 medium-sized TRBV4-3 CASSQDINQPQHF TGCGCCAGCAGCCAAGACATAAATCAGCCCCAGCATTTT
- TRBJ2-1 - TRBV27 CASKAVYNEQFF TGTGCCAGCAAGGCAGTTTACAATGAGCAGTTCTTC
- TRBJ2-5 many TRBV20-1 CSASTTLAETQYF TGCAGTGCTAGCACTACCCTAGCGGAGACCCAGTACTTC
- TRBJ2-5 few TRBV5-1 CASSWNWARETQYF TGCGCCAGCAGCTGGAACTGGGCGCGAGAGACCCAGTACTTC
TRBD1 TRBJ1-5 many TRBV28 CASSWGQDQPQHF TGTGCCAGCAGTTGGGGACAGGATCAGCCCCAGCATTTT
TRBD1 TRBJ1-2 many TRBV4-1 CASSQDGQGAGGYTF TGCGCCAGCAGCCAAGATGGACAGGGGGCAGGCGGCTACACCTTC
- TRBJ2-5 - TRBV27 CASSTRTEETQYF TGTGCCAGCAGTACTAGAACTGAAGAGACCCAGTACTTC
TRBD1 TRBJ2-3 - TRBV28 CASSLGTGTDTQYF TGTGCCAGCAGTTTGGGGACAGGCACAGATACGCAGTATTTT
- TRBJ1-5 many TRBV20-1 CSARRGDQPQHF TGCAGTGCGAGGAGGGGCGATCAGCCCCAGCATTTT
TRBD1 TRBJ1-5 many TRBV18 CASSPDRTQPQHF TGTGCCAGCTCGCCGGACAGGACACAGCCCCAGCATTTT
TRBD1 TRBJ1-5 - TRBV2 CASSNTGTGINQPQHF TGTGCCAGCAGCAATACCGGGACAGGTATCAATCAGCCCCAGCATTTT
TRBD1 TRBJ2-7 - TRBV20-1 CSARKGQGTYEQYF TGCAGTGCTAGGAAGGGACAGGGGACCTACGAGCAGTACTTC